This T cell receptor (beta chain) was recovered during a study of blood T cell repertoires in COVID-19. The V segment lost 10 bases and the J segment 5 bases; nucleotides outside the gene matches: 10. The V gene's germline CDR1 is MNHEY and CDR2 SVGAGI. CDR3 length: 15 amino acids. The repertoire was sequenced with immunoSEQ multiplex PCR; TCRdb's copy has only in-frame clones and lacks some. The table includes 150,000 to 200,000 clones, 75% to 90% detected once. The chain has TRBV6-5 and TRBJ2-1; the match to TRBD2 covers 11 bases. The clonotype comes from a woman aged 35 to 49 with acute COVID-19. Material for sequencing was PBMCs or T cells enriched from blood (not recorded which). The CDR3 loop is CATKPGTSGNNEQFF. The DNA of the CDR3 is TGTGCCACCAAACCGGGGACTAGCGGTAACAATGAGCAGTTCTTC.